The sequence of this TCR beta chain was determined in a study of beta chain features in type 1 diabetes. This clone was recorded a few times. CDR3 length equals 15 residues. Expressed TCRB transcripts were sequenced after all isolated RNA was converted to cDNA. Some clones are missing from TCRdb's copy, which holds only in-frame ones; the method was immunoSEQ multiplex PCR. Among around 500,000 clones listed, more than 9.5% were seen once. V gene TRBV21-1 combines with J gene TRBJ2-1; the table's D gene call, TRBD1, was not cross checked with the DNA. TRBV21-1 is tagged as a pseudogene. Source material: naive CD4+ T cells from blood. The TCR sequence derives from a woman in her late teens or twenties in good health. The CDR3 nucleotides are TGTGCCAGCAGCACCAGAATAAAACAGGGAAATGAGCAGTTCTTC. Its translation is CASSTRIKQGNEQFF.